This entry lists 5 T cell receptor beta chains sequenced from one sample in a study of PD-1 blockade in classical Hodgkin lymphoma. Time point noted: cycle 4 day 1 (C4D1), after less than 7 weeks of nivolumab. There was relapse after autologous stem cell transplantation in every patient, and there was variation in brentuximab vedotin exposure. Clones were sequenced by immunoSEQ multiplex PCR, and TCRdb holds only the in-frame ones, with some missing. The sample has approximately 90,000 clones; approximately 86% are singletons. The input for sequencing was peripheral blood mononuclear cells (PBMCs), taken before the fourth cycle of nivolumab. The receptors shown here come from a human donor with classical Hodgkin lymphoma.

The CDR3 bases are TGTGCCAGCAGCGCTAGCGGGAGACCATACAATGAGCAGTTCTTC. Its protein product is CASSASGRPYNEQFF. The chain carries TRBV25-1 and TRBJ2-1; 10 bases match TRBD2. The ends lost 6 bases at V and 4 bases at J; junction bases unmatched: 6. Germline-derived CDR1 and CDR2 are MGHDK and SYGVNS. There are 15 residues in the CDR3. Full variable domain (remainder filled in from reference TRBV25-1 and TRBJ2-1): EADIYQTPRYLVIGTGKKITLECSQTMGHDKMYWYQQDPGMELHLIHYSYGVNSTEKGDLSSESTVSRIRTEHFPLTLESARPSHTSQYLCASSASGRPYNEQFFGPGTRLTVL.

J is TRBJ2-7 and V is TRBV9; D may correspond to TRBD1 or TRBD2 (6 bases each). This CDR3 is 14 amino acids long. Germline CDR1 and CDR2: SGDLS and YYNGEE. Trimming stripped 6 bases from V and 6 bases from J, with 19 bases between. The CDR3 DNA is TGTGCCAGCAATCAAGGGGGGCAAACTGGCGAGCAGTACTTC. It translates to CASNQGGQTGEQYF.

This chain uses TRBV10-3 with TRBJ2-2, with TRBD2 matching 13 bases. CDR1 is ENHRY, CDR2 SYGVKD, per germline. The length of the CDR3 is 19 residues. V shed 4 bases, J shed 0 bases, and the junction held 8 bases outside the gene matches. The CDR3 sequence is CAISGTSGRGSANTGELFF. In DNA, the CDR3 is TGTGCCATCAGTGGGACTAGCGGGAGAGGGTCTGCGAACACCGGGGAGCTGTTTTTT.

About this clone itself: A read error may explain this, as a much larger clone is one base away. V and J are TRBV5-1 and TRBJ2-2; D remains ambiguous. The CDR3 contains 11 residues. V was shortened by 4 bases and J by 5 bases, with 3 bases between the two germline ends. CDR1 and CDR2 from the germline V gene are SGHRS and YFSETQ. The CDR3 reads CASSRTGELFF. The CDR3 DNA reads TGCGCCAGCAGCCGGACCGGGGAGCTGTTTTTT. Drawing the rest from reference TRBV5-1 and TRBJ2-2, the complete variable domain is KAGVTQTPRYLIKTRGQQVTLSCSPISGHRSVSWYQQTPGQGLQFLFEYFSETQRNKGNFPGRFSGRQFSNSRSEMNVSTLELGDSALYLCASSRTGELFFGEGSRLTVL.

The V and J genes are TRBV19 and TRBJ2-1, with a possible D match to TRBD1 (6 bases). This CDR3 spans 21 amino acids. V gave up 3 bases and J gave up 8 bases, with 35 bases separating them. Germline CDR1 and CDR2: LNHDA and SQIVND (reference sequence). Here the CDR3 DNA reads TGTGCCAGTAGTATCTGGGGGCGAGCTAGCCAAAGCGGAACCACTCCTCATGAGCAGTTCTTC. Amino acids: CASSIWGRASQSGTTPHEQFF.